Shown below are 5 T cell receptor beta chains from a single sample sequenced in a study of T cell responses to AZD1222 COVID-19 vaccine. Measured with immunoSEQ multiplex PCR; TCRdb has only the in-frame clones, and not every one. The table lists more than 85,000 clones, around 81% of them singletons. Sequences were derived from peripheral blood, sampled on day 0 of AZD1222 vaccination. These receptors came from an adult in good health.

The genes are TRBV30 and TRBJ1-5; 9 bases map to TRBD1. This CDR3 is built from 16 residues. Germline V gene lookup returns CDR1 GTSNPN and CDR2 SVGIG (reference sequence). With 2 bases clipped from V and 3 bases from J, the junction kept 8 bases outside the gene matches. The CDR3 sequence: CAWSRTDRGTNQPQHF. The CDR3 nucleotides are TGTGCCTGGAGTCGGACGGACAGGGGCACCAATCAGCCCCAGCATTTT.

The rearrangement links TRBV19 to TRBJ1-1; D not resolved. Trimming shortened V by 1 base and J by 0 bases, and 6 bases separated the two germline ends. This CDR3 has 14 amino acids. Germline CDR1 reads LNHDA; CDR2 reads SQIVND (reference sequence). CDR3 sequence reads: CASSIVGLNTEAFF. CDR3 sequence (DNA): TGTGCCAGTAGTATAGTGGGGTTGAACACTGAAGCTTTCTTT.

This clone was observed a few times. CDR3 DNA sequence: TGTGCCAGCAGCCGGACTAGCGGGGGGTGGGATACGCAGTATTTT. This sequence encodes CASSRTSGGWDTQYF. V and J are TRBV6-5 and TRBJ2-3, with 14 positions matching TRBD2. This CDR3 has 15 residues. Germline assignment: CDR1 MNHEY and CDR2 SVGAGI. V was clipped by 6 bases and J by 6 bases; unmatched bases: 5.

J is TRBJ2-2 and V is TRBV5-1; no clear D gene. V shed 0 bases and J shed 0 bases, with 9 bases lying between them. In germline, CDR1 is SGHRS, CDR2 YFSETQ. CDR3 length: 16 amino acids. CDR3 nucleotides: TGCGCCAGCAGCTTGGGGTGGGGAACGAACACCGGGGAGCTGTTTTTT. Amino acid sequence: CASSLGWGTNTGELFF.

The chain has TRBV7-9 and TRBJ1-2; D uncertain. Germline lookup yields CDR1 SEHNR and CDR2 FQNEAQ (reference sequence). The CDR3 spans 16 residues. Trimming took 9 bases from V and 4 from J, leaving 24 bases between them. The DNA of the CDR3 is TGTGCCAGTACCCCCGAAGGGTTCAGGACCGGCTATGGCTACACCTTC. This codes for CASTPEGFRTGYGYTF.